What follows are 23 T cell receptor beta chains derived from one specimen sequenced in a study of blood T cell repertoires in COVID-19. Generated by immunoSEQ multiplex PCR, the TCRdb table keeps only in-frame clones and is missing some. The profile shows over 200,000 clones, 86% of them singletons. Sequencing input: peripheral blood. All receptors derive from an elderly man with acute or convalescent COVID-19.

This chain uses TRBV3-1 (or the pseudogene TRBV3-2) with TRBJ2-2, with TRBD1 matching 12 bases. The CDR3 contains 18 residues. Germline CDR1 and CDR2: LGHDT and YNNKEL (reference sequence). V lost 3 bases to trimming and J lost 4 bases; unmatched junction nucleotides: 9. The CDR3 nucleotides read TGTGCCAGCAGCCAGGGGGGACAGGGGGCTCCGCGCACCGGGGAGCTGTTTTTT. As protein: CASSQGGQGAPRTGELFF.

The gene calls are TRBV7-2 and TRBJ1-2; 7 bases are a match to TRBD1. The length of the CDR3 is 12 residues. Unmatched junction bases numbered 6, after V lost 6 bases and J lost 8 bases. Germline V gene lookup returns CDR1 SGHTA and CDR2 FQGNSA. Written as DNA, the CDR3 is TGTGCCAGCAGAGACAGGGTTGGCGGCTACACCTTC. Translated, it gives CASRDRVGGYTF.

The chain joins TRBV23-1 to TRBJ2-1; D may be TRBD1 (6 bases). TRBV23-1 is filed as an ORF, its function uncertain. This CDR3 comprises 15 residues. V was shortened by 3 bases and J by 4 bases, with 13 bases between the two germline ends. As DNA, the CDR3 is TGCGCCAGCAGTCACTGGCAGGGGCAATACAATGAGCAGTTCTTC. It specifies CASSHWQGQYNEQFF.

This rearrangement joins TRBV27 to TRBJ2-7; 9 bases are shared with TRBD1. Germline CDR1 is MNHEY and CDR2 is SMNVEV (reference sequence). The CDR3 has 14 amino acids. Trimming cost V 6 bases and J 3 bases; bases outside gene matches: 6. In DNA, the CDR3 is TGTGCCAGCAGATACCGGGACAGGGTCTACGAGCAGTACTTC. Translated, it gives CASRYRDRVYEQYF.

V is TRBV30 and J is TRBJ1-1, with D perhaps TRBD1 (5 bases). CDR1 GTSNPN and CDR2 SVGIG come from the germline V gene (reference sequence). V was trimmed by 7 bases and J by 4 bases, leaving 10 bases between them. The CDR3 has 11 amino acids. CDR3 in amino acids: CASTESTEAFF. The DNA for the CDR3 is TGTGCCTCGACAGAAAGCACTGAAGCTTTCTTT.

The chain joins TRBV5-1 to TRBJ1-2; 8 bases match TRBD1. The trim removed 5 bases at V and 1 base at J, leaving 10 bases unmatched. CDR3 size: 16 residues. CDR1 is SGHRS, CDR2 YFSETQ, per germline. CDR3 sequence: CASSQTGGSLNYGYTF. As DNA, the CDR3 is TGCGCCAGCAGTCAAACAGGGGGATCCCTTAACTATGGCTACACCTTC.

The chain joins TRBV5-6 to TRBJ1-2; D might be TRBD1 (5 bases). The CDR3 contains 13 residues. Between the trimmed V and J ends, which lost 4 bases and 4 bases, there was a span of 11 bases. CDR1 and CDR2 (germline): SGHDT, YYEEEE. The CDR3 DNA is TGTGCCAGCAGCATCGGGGGATCCTATGGCTACACCTTC. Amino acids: CASSIGGSYGYTF.

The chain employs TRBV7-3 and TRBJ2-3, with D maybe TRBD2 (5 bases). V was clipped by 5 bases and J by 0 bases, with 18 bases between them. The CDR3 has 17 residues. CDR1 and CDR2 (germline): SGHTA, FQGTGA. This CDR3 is CASSDLTRTGSTDTQYF. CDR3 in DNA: TGTGCCAGCAGCGACCTGACTCGGACGGGGAGCACAGATACGCAGTATTTT.

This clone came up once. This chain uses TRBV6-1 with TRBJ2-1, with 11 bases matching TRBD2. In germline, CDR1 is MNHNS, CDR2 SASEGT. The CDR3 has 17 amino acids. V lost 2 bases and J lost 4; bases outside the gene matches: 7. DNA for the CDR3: TGTGCCAGCAGTGAATTGGGGGGACTAGCGGTTTACAATGAGCAGTTCTTC. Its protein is CASSELGGLAVYNEQFF.

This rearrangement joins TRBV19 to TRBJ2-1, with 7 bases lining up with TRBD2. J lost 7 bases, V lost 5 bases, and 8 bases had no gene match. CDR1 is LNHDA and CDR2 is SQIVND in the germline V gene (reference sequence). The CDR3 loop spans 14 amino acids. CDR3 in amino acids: CASSLGGRRNEQFF. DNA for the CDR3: TGTGCCAGTAGTCTCGGCGGGAGAAGGAATGAGCAGTTCTTC.

This chain's CDR3 is CASSPLGGGTSYNEQFF. Here the CDR3 DNA reads TGTGCCAGCTCACCCCTTGGCGGGGGGACTTCCTACAATGAGCAGTTCTTC. The rearrangement uses TRBV18 and TRBJ2-1; 8 nucleotides agree with TRBD2. CDR3 size: 17 residues. The J segment lost 1 base and the V segment lost 3 bases, leaving 8 bases of the junction unmatched. Germline V gives CDR1 KGHSH, CDR2 LQKENI.

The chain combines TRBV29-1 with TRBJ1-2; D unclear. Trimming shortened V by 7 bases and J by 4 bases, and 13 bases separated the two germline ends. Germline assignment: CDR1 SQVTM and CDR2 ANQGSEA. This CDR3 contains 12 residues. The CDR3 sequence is CSAPAGLYGYTF. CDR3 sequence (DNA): TGCAGCGCCCCGGCGGGCCTCTATGGCTACACCTTC.

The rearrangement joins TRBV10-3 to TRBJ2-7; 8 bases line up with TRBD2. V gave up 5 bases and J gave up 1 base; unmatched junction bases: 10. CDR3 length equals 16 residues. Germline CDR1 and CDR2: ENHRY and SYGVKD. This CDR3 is CAISPFSGAVSYEQYV. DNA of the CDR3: TGTGCCATCAGTCCCTTTAGCGGGGCGGTATCCTACGAGCAGTACGTC.

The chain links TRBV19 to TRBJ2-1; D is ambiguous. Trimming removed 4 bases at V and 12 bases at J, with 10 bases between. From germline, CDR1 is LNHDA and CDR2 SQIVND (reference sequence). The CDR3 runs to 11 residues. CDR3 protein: CASSSGPVQFF. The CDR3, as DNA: TGTGCCAGTAGTAGTGGCCCCGTGCAGTTCTTC.

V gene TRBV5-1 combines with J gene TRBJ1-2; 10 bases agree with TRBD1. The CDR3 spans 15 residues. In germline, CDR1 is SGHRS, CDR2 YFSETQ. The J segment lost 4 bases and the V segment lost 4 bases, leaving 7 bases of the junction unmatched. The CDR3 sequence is CASSETGGIGYGYTF. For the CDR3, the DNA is TGCGCCAGCAGCGAGACAGGGGGCATAGGCTATGGCTACACCTTC.

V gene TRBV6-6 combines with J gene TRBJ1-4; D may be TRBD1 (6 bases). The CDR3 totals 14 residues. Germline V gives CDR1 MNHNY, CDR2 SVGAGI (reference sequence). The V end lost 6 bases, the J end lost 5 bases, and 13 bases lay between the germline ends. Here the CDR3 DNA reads TGTGCCAGCAGGGGGACATTCCCCAATGAAAAACTGTTTTTT. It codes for CASRGTFPNEKLFF.

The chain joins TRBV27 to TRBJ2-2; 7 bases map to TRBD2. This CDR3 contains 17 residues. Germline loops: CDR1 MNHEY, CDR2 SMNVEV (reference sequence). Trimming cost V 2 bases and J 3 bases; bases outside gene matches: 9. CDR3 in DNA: TGTGCCAGCAGTTTAATGGGAGGGGCAGGGTACACCGGGGAGCTGTTTTTT. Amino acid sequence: CASSLMGGAGYTGELFF.

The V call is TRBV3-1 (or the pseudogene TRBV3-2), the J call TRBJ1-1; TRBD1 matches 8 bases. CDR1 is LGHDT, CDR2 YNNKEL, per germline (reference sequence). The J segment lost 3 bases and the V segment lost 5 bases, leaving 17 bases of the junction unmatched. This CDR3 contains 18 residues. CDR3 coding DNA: TGTGCCAGCAGCAACCATGGAGGGGGCAGGGGGCAAGACACTGAAGCTTTCTTT. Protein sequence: CASSNHGGGRGQDTEAFF.

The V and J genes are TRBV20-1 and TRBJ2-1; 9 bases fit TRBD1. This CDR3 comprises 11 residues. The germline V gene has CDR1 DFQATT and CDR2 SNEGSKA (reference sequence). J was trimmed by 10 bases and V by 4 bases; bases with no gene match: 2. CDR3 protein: CSAMDRGEQFF. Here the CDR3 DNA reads TGCAGTGCTATGGACAGGGGCGAGCAGTTCTTC.

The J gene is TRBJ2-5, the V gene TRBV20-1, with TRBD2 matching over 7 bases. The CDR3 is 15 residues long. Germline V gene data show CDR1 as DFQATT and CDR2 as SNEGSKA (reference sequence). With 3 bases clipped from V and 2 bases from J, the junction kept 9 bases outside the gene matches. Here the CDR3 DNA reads TGCAGTGCTAGTGTAGGCGGGAGAAGGCAAGAGACCCAGTACTTC. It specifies CSASVGGRRQETQYF.

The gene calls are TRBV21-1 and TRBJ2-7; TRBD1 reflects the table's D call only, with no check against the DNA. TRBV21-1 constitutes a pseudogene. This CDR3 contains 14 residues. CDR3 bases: TGTGCCAGCAGCAACGCCAGAAGCTCCTACGAGCAGTACGTC. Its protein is CASSNARSSYEQYV.

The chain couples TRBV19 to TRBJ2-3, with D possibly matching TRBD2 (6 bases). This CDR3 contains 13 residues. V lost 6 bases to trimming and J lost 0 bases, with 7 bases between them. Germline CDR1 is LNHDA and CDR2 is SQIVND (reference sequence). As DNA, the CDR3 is TGTGCCAGTAGGAGCGGGAGCACAGATACGCAGTATTTT. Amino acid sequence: CASRSGSTDTQYF.

The CDR3 region is CASSRGTGSYQETQYF. The CDR3 DNA sequence: TGTGCCAGCAGCCGGGGAACAGGGTCGTACCAAGAGACCCAGTACTTC. The J gene is TRBJ2-5, the V gene TRBV7-8; D is possibly TRBD1 (6 bases). CDR3 length: 16 residues. Looked up from germline, CDR1 is SGHVS and CDR2 is FQNEAQ. V was cut by 5 bases and J by 0 bases, with 16 bases left in between. The whole variable domain, filled in from reference TRBV7-8 and TRBJ2-5, reads GAGVSQSPRYKVAKRGQDVALRCDPISGHVSLFWYQQALGQGPEFLTYFQNEAQLDKSGLPSDRFFAERPEGSVSTLKIQRTQQEDSAVYLCASSRGTGSYQETQYFGPGTRLLVL.